This TCR beta chain was identified during a study of cytomegalovirus exposure and HLA in healthy donors. Study outcomes and limitations: Solely CMV serostatus was available to characterize immune exposure. The study flagged roughly 160 TCR beta chains as cytomegalovirus-associated. Some V segments, including TRBV6-2 and TRBV6-3, were excluded as indistinguishable.

The CDR3 is 15 residues long. Germline V gives CDR1 MGHDK, CDR2 SYGVNS. Trimming stripped 2 bases from V and 4 bases from J, with 14 bases between. Of note for this clone: The antigen is unknown.

The study ran its PCR with 60 Vbeta and 13 Jbeta primers. As handled by the study authors: Roughly 11 million shared chains were among approximately 80 million unique TCR beta chains counted in a later analysis. The method was immunoSEQ multiplex PCR; TCRdb's version includes in-frame clones alone and lacks a portion of them. V, J and clone size are taken as reported in that table, and D and trimming were inferred from the DNA itself. Among more than 85,000 clones listed, roughly 83% were seen once. The TCR comes from a male donor in good health and CMV-seropositive. The chain combines TRBV25-1 with TRBJ1-1; D is perhaps TRBD1 (6 bases). Sequencing was performed on PBMCs. This chain's CDR3 is CASSEGGRVGTEAFF. The CDR3 DNA sequence: TGTGCCAGCAGTGAAGGGGGCAGGGTGGGCACTGAAGCTTTCTTT.